Following are 32 T cell receptor beta chains from one sample sequenced in a study of OX40 agonist ivuxolimab in advanced cancers. The table came from immunoSEQ multiplex PCR; TCRdb's copy has only in-frame clones and leaves some out. Among roughly 110,000 clones listed, 80% to 95% were seen once. The sequenced sample was CD4+ or CD8+ T cells sorted from blood, obtained in a trial of the OX40 agonist ivuxolimab. Receptors originate from an adult with an advanced solid tumor such as melanoma, head and neck, liver or kidney cancer.

The chain carries TRBV9 and TRBJ1-1; D gene unclear. CDR3 length: 15 residues. From germline, CDR1 is SGDLS and CDR2 YYNGEE. Trimming removed 0 bases at V and 5 bases at J, with 14 bases between. CDR3 bases: TGTGCCAGCAGCGTAGGACACCCTATAGGTACTGAAGCTTTCTTT. It yields the protein CASSVGHPIGTEAFF.

The count of this clone is one. V and J are TRBV5-1 and TRBJ1-1, with 8 nucleotides matching TRBD1. The germline CDR1 and CDR2 sequences are SGHRS and YFSETQ. Trimming removed 4 bases from V and 9 bases from J; junction bases left unmatched: 11. CDR3 size: 14 residues. CDR3 sequence (DNA): TGCGCCAGCAGCCCGGTGACAGGGGACCTGAAAGCTTTCTTT. This encodes CASSPVTGDLKAFF.

The J gene is TRBJ2-3, the V gene TRBV10-3; 7 nucleotides agree with TRBD2. V gave up 4 bases and J gave up 0 bases; unmatched junction bases: 16. The germline V gene has CDR1 ENHRY and CDR2 SYGVKD. This CDR3 is built from 19 residues. The CDR3 here is CAISVAGRETSSSTDTQYF. Here the CDR3 DNA reads TGTGCCATCAGTGTTGCCGGTAGAGAGACTAGCAGTAGCACAGATACGCAGTATTTT.

J is TRBJ2-1 and V is TRBV7-9; no reliable D call. CDR3 length: 13 amino acids. Looked up from germline, CDR1 is SEHNR and CDR2 is FQNEAQ (reference sequence). Trimming stripped 5 bases from V and 14 bases from J, with 19 bases between. The CDR3 region has the DNA TGTGCCAGCAGCCCATCTTGGGAAGGTAATAAGTTCTTC. As protein: CASSPSWEGNKFF. The whole variable domain, filled in from reference TRBV7-9 and TRBJ2-1, reads DTGVSQNPRHKITKRGQNVTFRCDPISEHNRLYWYRQTLGQGPEFLTYFQNEAQLEKSRLLSDRFSAERPKGSFSTLEIQRTEQGDSAMYLCASSPSWEGNKFFGPGTRLTVL.

J is TRBJ1-3 and V is TRBV7-2, with D hard to call. Germline CDR1 reads SGHTA; CDR2 reads FQGNSA. The V gene lost 5 bases and the J gene lost 4 bases, with 15 bases spanning the gap. The CDR3 consists of 15 residues. As DNA, the CDR3 is TGTGCCAGCAGCCCCCGTCGGGCAGGCGGAAACACCATATATTTT. Residues: CASSPRRAGGNTIYF.

The rearrangement joins TRBV7-9 to TRBJ1-1; D ambiguous. Between the trimmed V and J ends, which lost 1 base and 1 base, there was a span of 7 bases. The CDR3 consists of 14 residues. Germline CDR1 reads SEHNR; CDR2 reads FQNEAQ (reference sequence). In nucleotides, the CDR3 is TGTGCCAGCAGCTTAGGCCCAGAGAACACTGAAGCTTTCTTT. Its protein product is CASSLGPENTEAFF.

The chain is built from TRBV27 and TRBJ1-1, with 9 positions matching TRBD1. CDR1 and CDR2 from the germline V gene are MNHEY and SMNVEV (reference sequence). V lost 5 bases, J lost 4 bases, and 5 bases stayed unmatched. The CDR3 runs to 14 residues. CDR3 residues: CASSLQTGGTEAFF. CDR3 bases: TGTGCCAGCAGTCTCCAGACAGGGGGCACTGAAGCTTTCTTT.

The CDR3 region is CASSPPSTGGYEQYF. The DNA of the CDR3 is TGTGCCAGCTCACCACCGTCGACAGGGGGCTACGAGCAGTACTTC. V and J are TRBV18 and TRBJ2-7, with 9 bases that match TRBD1. Germline assignment: CDR1 KGHSH and CDR2 LQKENI. Trimming at V came to 0 bases and at J to 3 bases, leaving 3 bases not matched to a gene. This CDR3 is 15 amino acids long.

The V call is TRBV10-1, the J call TRBJ2-3; D unclear. The CDR3 has 12 amino acids. V lost 1 base and J 2 bases, leaving 1 base between the germline ends. The germline gives CDR1 WNHNN, CDR2 SYGVQD (reference sequence). As DNA, the CDR3 is TGCGCCAGCAGTGAGTTCACAGATACGCAGTATTTT. Residues: CASSEFTDTQYF.

The rearrangement uses TRBV28 and TRBJ1-1; possibly TRBD1 for D (5 bases). Germline V gene lookup returns CDR1 MDHEN and CDR2 SYDVKM. V was trimmed by 2 bases and J by 2 bases, leaving 12 bases between them. The CDR3 spans 15 residues. CDR3 DNA sequence: TGTGCCAGCAGTTTACCCGGGGCTCGAAACACTGAAGCTTTCTTT. Translated, it gives CASSLPGARNTEAFF.

The gene calls are TRBV28 and TRBJ2-5; no clear D. The V gene lost 3 bases and the J gene lost 5 bases, with 13 bases spanning the gap. Germline loops: CDR1 MDHEN, CDR2 SYDVKM. This CDR3 contains 14 residues. CDR3 region: CASSFLVSVETQYF. Written as DNA, the CDR3 is TGTGCCAGCAGTTTCCTGGTTTCCGTGGAGACCCAGTACTTC.

The V and J genes are TRBV2 and TRBJ1-6, with D perhaps TRBD1 (5 bases). This CDR3 is built from 14 residues. Germline V lookup: CDR1 SNHLY, CDR2 FYNNEI. Trimming cost V 1 base and J 8 bases, with 9 bases left between them. The CDR3 sequence: CASSEGLGDSPLHF. CDR3 in DNA: TGTGCCAGCAGTGAAGGACTGGGGGATTCACCCCTCCACTTT. The variable domain in full, with the rest retrieved from reference TRBV2 and TRBJ1-6, is EPEVTQTPSHQVTQMGQEVILRCVPISNHLYFYWYRQILGQKVEFLVSFYNNEISEKSEIFDDQFSVERPDGSNFTLKIRSTKLEDSAMYFCASSEGLGDSPLHFGNGTRLTVT.

This chain links TRBV11-3 with TRBJ2-3; 8 bases line up with TRBD2. Germline trimming cut 2 bases from V and 3 bases from J; bases unmatched to any gene: 13. This CDR3 region has 18 residues. Germline V gives CDR1 SGHNT, CDR2 YENEEA. The CDR3 DNA reads TGTGCCAGCAGCTTAATGCGGCAAAGCGGGAGTGGAACAGATACGCAGTATTTT. Its translation is CASSLMRQSGSGTDTQYF. The complete variable domain, with remaining parts taken from reference TRBV11-3 and TRBJ2-3, reads EAGVVQSPRYKIIEKKQPVAFWCNPISGHNTLYWYLQNLGQGPELLIRYENEEAVDDSQLPKDRFSAERLKGVDSTLKIQPAELGDSAVYLCASSLMRQSGSGTDTQYFGPGTRLTVL.

The chain uses TRBV5-4 and TRBJ2-7; D may correspond to TRBD1 or TRBD2 (6 bases each). V lost 0 bases to trimming and J lost 2 bases, with 9 bases between them. The CDR3 length is 14 residues. The germline CDR1 and CDR2 sequences are SGHNT and YYREEE (reference sequence). The CDR3 bases are TGTGCCAGCAGCTTGGAGGGGGGCACCTACGAGCAGTACTTC. Protein product: CASSLEGGTYEQYF.

The chain is built from TRBV6-5 and TRBJ1-1, with TRBD1 matching over 8 bases. This CDR3 is 12 amino acids long. J lost 5 bases, V lost 8 bases, and 4 bases had no gene match. Germline assignment: CDR1 MNHEY and CDR2 SVGAGI. As DNA, the CDR3 is TGTGCCAGCGCAGGGGGCTGGACTGAAGCTTTCTTT. It is translated as CASAGGWTEAFF.

The chain combines TRBV9 with TRBJ1-1, with D maybe TRBD1 (5 bases). The CDR3 runs to 15 residues. From germline, CDR1 is SGDLS and CDR2 YYNGEE. Trimming took 4 bases from V and 3 from J, leaving 16 bases between them. This chain's CDR3 is CASSPVLMGDTEAFF. For the CDR3, the DNA is TGTGCCAGCAGCCCAGTCCTTATGGGGGACACTGAAGCTTTCTTT.

V and J are TRBV18 and TRBJ2-6; D unclear. V gave up 0 bases and J gave up 1 base, with 10 bases separating them. This CDR3 is built from 17 residues. Germline V gene sequence: CDR1 KGHSH, CDR2 LQKENI. CDR3 in amino acids: CASSPPVRPSGANVLTF. The CDR3 DNA sequence: TGTGCCAGCTCACCACCCGTGAGGCCGTCTGGGGCCAACGTCCTGACTTTC.

The V call is TRBV28, the J call TRBJ2-5, with TRBD1 as a possible D gene (7 bases). V was cut by 3 bases and J by 5 bases, with 10 bases left in between. CDR1 and CDR2 from the germline V gene are MDHEN and SYDVKM. The CDR3 is 13 residues long. The DNA of the CDR3 is TGTGCCAGCAGTTTGACAGGGAGGGAGACCCAGTACTTC. This sequence encodes CASSLTGRETQYF.

The rearrangement links TRBV6-5 to TRBJ1-6, with TRBD1 matching 10 bases. The CDR3 totals 15 residues. Per the germline V gene, CDR1 is MNHEY and CDR2 is SVGAGI. J was trimmed by 9 bases and V by 4 bases; bases with no gene match: 6. The CDR3 spells CASSFRDRGGSPLHF. The CDR3 nucleotides are TGTGCCAGCAGTTTTAGGGACAGGGGTGGTTCACCCCTCCACTTT.

V usage is TRBV7-9 and J usage is TRBJ1-1; D possibly corresponds to TRBD1 (6 bases). Germline V gene lookup returns CDR1 SEHNR and CDR2 FQNEAQ (reference sequence). V lost 2 bases to trimming and J lost 1 base, with 17 bases between them. The CDR3 has 17 amino acids. The CDR3 DNA reads as TGTGCCAGCAGCTTATTTTCACAGGGATGGACGAACACTGAAGCTTTCTTT. Protein product: CASSLFSQGWTNTEAFF.

The chain has TRBV19 and TRBJ2-5, with D possibly being TRBD2 (6 bases). Trimming shortened V by 10 bases and J by 2 bases, and 14 bases separated the two germline ends. The CDR3 sequence is 13 residues long. Germline lookup yields CDR1 LNHDA and CDR2 SQIVND (reference sequence). The CDR3 sequence is CATVGGDQETQYF. Here the CDR3 DNA reads TGTGCCACCGTCGGGGGTGATCAAGAGACCCAGTACTTC. The variable domain in full, with the rest retrieved from reference TRBV19 and TRBJ2-5, is DGGITQSPKYLFRKEGQNVTLSCEQNLNHDAMYWYRQDPGQGLRLIYYSQIVNDFQKGDIAEGYSVSREKKESFPLTVTSAQKNPTAFYLCATVGGDQETQYFGPGTRLLVL.

The chain recombines TRBV6-1 with TRBJ1-1; D is undetermined. V shed 10 bases and J shed 5 bases, with 14 bases lying between them. Germline-derived CDR1 and CDR2 are MNHNS and SASEGT. This CDR3 region has 12 residues. This chain's CDR3 is CATRWGRTEAFF. The CDR3 coding sequence is TGTGCCACCAGGTGGGGAAGAACTGAAGCTTTCTTT.

V gene TRBV28 combines with J gene TRBJ1-1; D is possibly TRBD1 (5 bases). Germline V gene data show CDR1 as MDHEN and CDR2 as SYDVKM. Trimming took 2 bases from V and 5 from J, leaving 15 bases between them. CDR3 length: 15 residues. This CDR3 is CASSLRFRERTEAFF. The CDR3 DNA follows: TGTGCCAGCAGTTTAAGGTTCAGGGAGAGGACTGAAGCTTTCTTT.

V is TRBV28 and J is TRBJ2-7, with TRBD2 identical over 8 bases. Germline V gene data show CDR1 as MDHEN and CDR2 as SYDVKM. The trim removed 0 bases at V and 2 bases at J, leaving 3 bases unmatched. The CDR3 is made up of 15 amino acids. CDR3 sequence (DNA): TGTGCCAGCAGTTTATGGGCGGGAGGAACCTACGAGCAGTACTTC. Its protein product is CASSLWAGGTYEQYF.

The CDR3 protein is CASSSYRLPVTEAFF. The CDR3 nucleotides are TGTGCCAGCAGTTCGTACAGGCTGCCGGTCACTGAAGCTTTCTTT. J is TRBJ1-1 and V is TRBV28, with TRBD1 as a possible D gene (5 bases). This CDR3 region has 15 residues. Germline CDR1 reads MDHEN; CDR2 reads SYDVKM. V lost 4 bases and J lost 4, with 16 bases in between.

In this sample, this clone turned up once. The genes are TRBV5-1 and TRBJ2-2, with D maybe TRBD1 (6 bases). Germline V gives CDR1 SGHRS, CDR2 YFSETQ. Trimming removed 2 bases at V and 3 bases at J, with 11 bases between. CDR3 length equals 15 residues. CDR3 in amino acids: CASSFGTFDTGELFF. CDR3 nucleotides: TGCGCCAGCAGCTTCGGGACATTCGACACCGGGGAGCTGTTTTTT.

CDR3: CASRPNRPGTGDGYTF. Here the CDR3 DNA reads TGTGCCAGCAGACCCAACCGTCCCGGGACAGGGGATGGCTACACCTTC. The chain carries TRBV6-6 and TRBJ1-2; 10 bases fit TRBD1. CDR1 is MNHNY, CDR2 SVGAGI, per germline (reference sequence). Germline trimming cut 6 bases from V and 6 bases from J; bases unmatched to any gene: 13. The CDR3 has 16 amino acids.

This clone was picked up one time. The V call is TRBV5-4, the J call TRBJ2-3; 8 bases are shared with TRBD1. Unmatched junction bases numbered 4, after V lost 5 bases and J lost 2 bases. The germline CDR1 and CDR2 sequences are SGHNT and YYREEE (reference sequence). The CDR3 consists of 14 residues. Written as DNA, the CDR3 is TGTGCCAGCAGTTCTCAGGGGGCCACAGATACGCAGTATTTT. Protein product: CASSSQGATDTQYF.

The CDR3 bases are TGTGCCAGCAGCTTGTGGCAGGGCGGAGGAGTTAGTGAAAAACTGTTTTTT. Its translation: CASSLWQGGGVSEKLFF. The chain has TRBV5-4 and TRBJ1-4; perhaps TRBD1 as D (5 bases). Trimming stripped 1 base from V and 7 bases from J, with 20 bases between. From germline, CDR1 is SGHNT and CDR2 YYREEE (reference sequence). The CDR3 totals 17 residues.

This sequence joins TRBV7-2 and TRBJ2-2; 10 nucleotides agree with TRBD2. The V segment lost 2 bases and the J segment 5 bases; nucleotides outside the gene matches: 11. The CDR3 runs to 18 residues. Germline V gene sequence: CDR1 SGHTA, CDR2 FQGNSA. The CDR3 DNA is TGTGCCAGCAGCTTATGGGGGCCTAGCGGGAGTTGGACCGGGGAGCTGTTTTTT. Translation: CASSLWGPSGSWTGELFF.

The genes are TRBV6-6 and TRBJ2-7; D gene uncertain. The CDR3 totals 11 residues. V was trimmed by 4 bases and J by 3 bases, leaving 4 bases between them. Germline V CDR1 and CDR2: MNHNY, SVGAGI (reference sequence). CDR3 nucleotides: TGTGCCAGCAGTTCCATCTACGAGCAGTACTTC. It encodes CASSSIYEQYF.

This chain links TRBV7-3 with TRBJ2-2; D remains ambiguous. The CDR3 contains 12 residues. V was clipped by 2 bases and J by 5 bases, with 3 bases between them. Germline V gene sequence: CDR1 SGHTA, CDR2 FQGTGA. The CDR3 region is CASSLETGELFF. The CDR3 nucleotides are TGTGCCAGCAGCTTAGAGACCGGGGAGCTGTTTTTT.